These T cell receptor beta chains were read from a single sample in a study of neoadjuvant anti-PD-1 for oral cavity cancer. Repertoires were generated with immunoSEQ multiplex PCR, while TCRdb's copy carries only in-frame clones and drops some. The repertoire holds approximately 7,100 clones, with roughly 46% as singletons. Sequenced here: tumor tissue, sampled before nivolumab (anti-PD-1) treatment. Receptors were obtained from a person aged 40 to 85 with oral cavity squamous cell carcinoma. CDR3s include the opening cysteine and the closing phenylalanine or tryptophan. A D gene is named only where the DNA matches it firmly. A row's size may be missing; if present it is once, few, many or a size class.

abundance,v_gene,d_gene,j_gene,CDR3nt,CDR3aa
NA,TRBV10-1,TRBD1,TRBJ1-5,TGCGCCAGCAGCGCCGGACAGGGGGTCGATCAGCCCCAGCATTTT,CASSAGQGVDQPQHF
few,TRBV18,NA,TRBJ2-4,TGTGCCAGCTCACGCCAGTCACTTCTAGCCAAAAACATTCAGTACTTC,CASSRQSLLAKNIQYF
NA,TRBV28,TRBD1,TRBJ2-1,TGTGCCAGCAGAGTGGACAGGGCCAGTTGGAATGAGCAGTTCTTC,CASRVDRASWNEQFF
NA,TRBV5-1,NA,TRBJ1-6,TGCGCCAGCAGCTTGACAGGAATTGGTTCACCCCTCCACTTT,CASSLTGIGSPLHF
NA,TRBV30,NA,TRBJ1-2,TGTGCCTGGAGTATACAGGGTTTTGGAGACTATGGCTACACCTTC,CAWSIQGFGDYGYTF
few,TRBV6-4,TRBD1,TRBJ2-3,TGTGCCAGCAGTCAGCAGGGGGATGGCACAGATACGCAGTATTTT,CASSQQGDGTDTQYF
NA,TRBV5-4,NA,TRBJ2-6,TGTGCCAGCAGCTTGGGGACTACAGGGGCCAACGTCCTGACTTTC,CASSLGTTGANVLTF
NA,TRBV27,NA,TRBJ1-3,TGTGCCAGCAGTCCACTCGACCTCTCGGGAGGTGGAAACACCATATATTTT,CASSPLDLSGGGNTIYF
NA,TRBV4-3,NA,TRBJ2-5,TGCGCCAGCAGCCAAGACCCCCCCGCTGGCTTCCAAGAGACCCAGTACTTC,CASSQDPPAGFQETQYF
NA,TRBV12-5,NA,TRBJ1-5,TGTGCTAGTGGTCTACCCAATCAGCCCCAGCATTTT,CASGLPNQPQHF
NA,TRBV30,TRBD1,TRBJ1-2,TGTGCCTGGAGTATGACGCGGACAGGGGGCCACTATGGCTACACCTTC,CAWSMTRTGGHYGYTF
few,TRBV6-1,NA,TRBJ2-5,TGTGCCAGCAGTGAAGCCGCAGGTGCCTCGGGGGAGACCCAGTACTTC,CASSEAAGASGETQYF
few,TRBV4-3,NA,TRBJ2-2,TGCGCCAGCAGCCAAAGACACGAAACGAACACCGGGGAGCTGTTTTTT,CASSQRHETNTGELFF
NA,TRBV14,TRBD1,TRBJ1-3,TGTGCCAGCAGCCATGTACAGGGGCCATCTGGAAACACCATATATTTT,CASSHVQGPSGNTIYF
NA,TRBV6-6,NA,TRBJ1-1,TGTGCCAGCAATCAGGGAGGGGGTATGAACACTGAAGCTTTCTTT,CASNQGGGMNTEAFF
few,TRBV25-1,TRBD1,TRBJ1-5,TGTGCCAGCAGTGAATCCGGGACAGGGACACAGCCCCAGCATTTT,CASSESGTGTQPQHF
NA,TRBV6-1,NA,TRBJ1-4,TGTGCCAGCAGTGAACGGGGGTATGAAAAACTGTTTTTT,CASSERGYEKLFF
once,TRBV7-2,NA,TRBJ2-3,TGTGCCAGCAGCTTAGTGTCAGCCGGCACAGATACGCAGTATTTT,CASSLVSAGTDTQYF
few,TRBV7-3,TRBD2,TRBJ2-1,TGTGCCAGCAGCTTGAGCGGGGGTTTATCCTACAATGAGCAGTTCTTC,CASSLSGGLSYNEQFF
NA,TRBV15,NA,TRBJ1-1,TGTGCCACCAGCAGAGATCTTCGGGGGGTGAACACTGAAGCTTTCTTT,CATSRDLRGVNTEAFF
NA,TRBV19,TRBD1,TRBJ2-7,TGTGCCAGTAGTATCCGGACAGGGGGCTCCTACGAGCAGTACTTC,CASSIRTGGSYEQYF
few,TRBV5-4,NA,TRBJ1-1,TGTGCCAGCAGCCCCCCCCCAGGACGAAGTACCACTGAAGCTTTCTTT,CASSPPPGRSTTEAFF
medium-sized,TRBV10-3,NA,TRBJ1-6,TGTGCCATCCGCTTCGATTCGGGGAATTCACCCCTCCACTTT,CAIRFDSGNSPLHF
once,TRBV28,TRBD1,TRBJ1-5,TGTGCCAGCAGTTTGGTGGCAGGGGGCGCGTATCAGCCCCAGCATTTT,CASSLVAGGAYQPQHF
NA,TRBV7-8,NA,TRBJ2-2,TGTGCCAGCAGCTTAGGGGGTCGATCGAACACCGGGGAGCTGTTTTTT,CASSLGGRSNTGELFF
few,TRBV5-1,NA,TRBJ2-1,TGCGCCAGCAGCCCCAGCCGGGATAGCTCCTACAATGAGCAGTTCTTC,CASSPSRDSSYNEQFF
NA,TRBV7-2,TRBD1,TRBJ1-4,TGTGCCAGCAGCATCCCGGGACAGGGGAATGAAAAACTGTTTTTT,CASSIPGQGNEKLFF
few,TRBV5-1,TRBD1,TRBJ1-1,TGCGCCAGCAGCTCGTCCCTGTACAGGGGGAACACTGAAGCTTTCTTT,CASSSSLYRGNTEAFF
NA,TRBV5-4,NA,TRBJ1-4,TGTGCCAGCAGCTTGGCCTCTAGGCGGGAACTGTTTTTT,CASSLASRRELFF
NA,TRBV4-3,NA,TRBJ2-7,TGCGCCAGCAGCCAAGTCCTCGCCCGGGTTCCCCCCTACGAGCAGTACTTC,CASSQVLARVPPYEQYF
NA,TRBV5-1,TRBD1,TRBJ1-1,TGCGCCAGCAGCTTGGTTGGGACAGGGCCCGTGAACACTGAAGCTTTCTTT,CASSLVGTGPVNTEAFF
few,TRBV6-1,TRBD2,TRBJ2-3,TGTGCCAGCAGTGAAGCAAGCGGGGGTTCCACAGATACGCAGTATTTT,CASSEASGGSTDTQYF
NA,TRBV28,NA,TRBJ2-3,TGTGCCAGCAGTTTAGTGGGGGGGCGGCCCCCCACAGATACGCAGTATTTT,CASSLVGGRPPTDTQYF
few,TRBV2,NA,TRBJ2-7,TGTGCCAGCGCCACCGGGACGGTTCTGCAGTACTTC,CASATGTVLQYF
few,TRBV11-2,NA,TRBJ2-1,TGTGCCAGCAGCTACACCAGGGGATACAATGAGCAGTTCTTC,CASSYTRGYNEQFF
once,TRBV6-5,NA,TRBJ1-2,TGTGCCAGCAGCCTACGGGGGGCCTATGGCTACACCTTC,CASSLRGAYGYTF
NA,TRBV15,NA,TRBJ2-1,TGTGCCACCAGCACCCTAAGTGGCCACAATGAGCAGTTCTTC,CATSTLSGHNEQFF
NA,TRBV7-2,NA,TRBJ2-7,TGTGCCAGCAGCGCGTCCCCGGACTACGAGCAGTACTTC,CASSASPDYEQYF
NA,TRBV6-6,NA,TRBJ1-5,TGTGCCAGCAGTTACTCGCGGGGGATGAGCAATCAGCCCCAGCATTTT,CASSYSRGMSNQPQHF
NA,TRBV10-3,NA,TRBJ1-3,TGTGCCATCAGTGAGTCCTCAGGAAACACCATATATTTT,CAISESSGNTIYF
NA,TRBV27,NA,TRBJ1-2,TGTGCCAGCAGTGAGGGACGCAGCTACACCTTC,CASSEGRSYTF
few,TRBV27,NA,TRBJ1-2,TGTGCCAGCAGTTCTAACAGGAACTATGGCTACACCTTC,CASSSNRNYGYTF
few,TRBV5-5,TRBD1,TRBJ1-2,TGTGCCAGCAGCTTGGTCGGACAGGCTCTCTATGGCTACACCTTC,CASSLVGQALYGYTF
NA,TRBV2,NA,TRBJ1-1,TGTGCCAGCAGAGGAGACAGCCACACTGAAGCTTTCTTT,CASRGDSHTEAFF
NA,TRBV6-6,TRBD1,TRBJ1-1,TGTGCCAGCAGTTACTGGGCAGGGGGAAACACTGAAGCTTTCTTT,CASSYWAGGNTEAFF